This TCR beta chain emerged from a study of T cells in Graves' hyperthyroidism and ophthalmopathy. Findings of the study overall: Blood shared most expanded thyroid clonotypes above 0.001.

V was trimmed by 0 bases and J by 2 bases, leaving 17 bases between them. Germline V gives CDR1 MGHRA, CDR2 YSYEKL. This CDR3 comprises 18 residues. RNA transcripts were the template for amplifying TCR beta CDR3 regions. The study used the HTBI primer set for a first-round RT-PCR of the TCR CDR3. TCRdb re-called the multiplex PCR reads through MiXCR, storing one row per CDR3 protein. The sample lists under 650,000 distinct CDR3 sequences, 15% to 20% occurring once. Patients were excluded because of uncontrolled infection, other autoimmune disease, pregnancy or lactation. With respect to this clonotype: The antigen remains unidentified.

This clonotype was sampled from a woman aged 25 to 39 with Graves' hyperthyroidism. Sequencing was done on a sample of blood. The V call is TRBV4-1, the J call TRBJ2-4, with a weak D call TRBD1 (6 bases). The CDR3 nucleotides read TGCGCCAGCAGCCAAGATCAGGAGGCAGGGGCGTCCAAAAACATTCAGTACTTC. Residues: CASSQDQEAGASKNIQYF.